A single sample gave rise to the 2 T cell receptor beta chains below, sequenced in a study of T-cell memory formation after mild COVID-19. MiXCR, run by TCRdb on the 5' RACE reads, gives a single entry per CDR3 protein. The table lists hundreds of thousands of distinct CDR3 sequences, about a sixth of them singletons. Source material: PBMCs or a T cell subset sorted from them (not recorded which). These receptors all come from an adult woman who had mild COVID-19 (a few samples of this study predate the infection). Cell type and time point are not known.

This clonotype turned up a few times. The chain couples TRBV19 to TRBJ1-5; D is uncertain. V was pared by 1 base and J by 2 bases, with 9 bases between. Germline lookup yields CDR1 LNHDA and CDR2 SQIVND (reference sequence). This CDR3 is built from 15 residues. The CDR3 reads CASSIVAGGNQPQHF. The CDR3 nucleotides read TGTGCCAGTAGTATAGTTGCAGGAGGCAATCAGCCCCAGCATTTT. The entire variable domain, with the rest obtained from reference TRBV19 and TRBJ1-5, is as follows: DGGITQSPKYLFRKEGQNVTLSCEQNLNHDAMYWYRQDPGQGLRLIYYSQIVNDFQKGDIAEGYSVSREKKESFPLTVTSAQKNPTAFYLCASSIVAGGNQPQHFGDGTRLSIL.

This clonotype has more than one count but fewer than ten. V usage is TRBV29-1 and J usage is TRBJ1-2; weak D call: TRBD1 (5 bases). CDR1 and CDR2 (germline): SQVTM, ANQGSEA. The CDR3 loop spans 13 amino acids. V was trimmed by 3 bases and J by 4 bases, leaving 12 bases between them. CDR3 in DNA: TGCAGCGTTGAGGAGAGGGGAGGCTATGGCTACACCTTC. This encodes CSVEERGGYGYTF.